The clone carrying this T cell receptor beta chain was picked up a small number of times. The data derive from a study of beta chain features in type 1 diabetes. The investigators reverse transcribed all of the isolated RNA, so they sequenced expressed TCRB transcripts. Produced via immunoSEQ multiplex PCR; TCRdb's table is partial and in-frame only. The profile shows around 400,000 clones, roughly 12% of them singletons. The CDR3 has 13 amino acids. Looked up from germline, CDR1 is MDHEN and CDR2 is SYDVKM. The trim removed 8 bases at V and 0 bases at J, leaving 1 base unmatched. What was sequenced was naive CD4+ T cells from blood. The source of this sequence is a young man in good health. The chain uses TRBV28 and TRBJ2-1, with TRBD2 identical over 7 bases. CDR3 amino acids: CASGGGSYNEQFF. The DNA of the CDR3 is TGTGCCAGCGGGGGGGGCTCCTACAATGAGCAGTTCTTC. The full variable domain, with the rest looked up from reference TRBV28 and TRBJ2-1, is DVKVTQSSRYLVKRTGEKVFLECVQDMDHENMFWYRQDPGLGLRLIYFSYDVKMKEKGDIPEGYSVSREKKERFSLILESASTNQTSMYLCASGGGSYNEQFFGPGTRLTVL.